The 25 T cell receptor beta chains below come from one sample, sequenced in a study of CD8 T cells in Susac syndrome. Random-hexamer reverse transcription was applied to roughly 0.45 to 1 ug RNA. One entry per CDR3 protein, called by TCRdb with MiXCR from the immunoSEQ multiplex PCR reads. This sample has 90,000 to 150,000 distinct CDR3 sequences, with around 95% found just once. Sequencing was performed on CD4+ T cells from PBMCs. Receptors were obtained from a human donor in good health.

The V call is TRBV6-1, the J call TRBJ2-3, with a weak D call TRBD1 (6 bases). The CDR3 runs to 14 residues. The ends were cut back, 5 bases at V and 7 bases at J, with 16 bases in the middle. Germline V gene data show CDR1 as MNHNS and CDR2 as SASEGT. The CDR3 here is CASSSTGNSNTQYF. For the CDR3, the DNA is TGTGCCAGCAGTTCTACAGGGAATTCGAATACGCAGTATTTT.

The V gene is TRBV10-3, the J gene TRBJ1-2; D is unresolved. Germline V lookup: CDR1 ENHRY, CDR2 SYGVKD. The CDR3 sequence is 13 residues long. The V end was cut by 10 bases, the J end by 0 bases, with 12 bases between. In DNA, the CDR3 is TGTGCCACCCGACCAATAACTAACTATGGCTACACCTTC. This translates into CATRPITNYGYTF.

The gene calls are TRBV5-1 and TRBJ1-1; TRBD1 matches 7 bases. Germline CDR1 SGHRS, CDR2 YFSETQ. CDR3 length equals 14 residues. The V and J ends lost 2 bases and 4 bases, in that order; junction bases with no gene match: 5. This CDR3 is CASSLQQGSTEAFF. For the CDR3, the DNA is TGCGCCAGCAGCTTACAACAGGGGTCCACTGAAGCTTTCTTT.

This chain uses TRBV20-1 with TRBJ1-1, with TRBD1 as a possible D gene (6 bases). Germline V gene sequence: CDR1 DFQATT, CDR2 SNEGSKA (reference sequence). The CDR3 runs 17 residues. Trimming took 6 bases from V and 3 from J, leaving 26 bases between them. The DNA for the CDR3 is TGCAGTGCCCCCTCATCGGGGGACAACCTCCCCTACACTGAAGCTTTCTTT. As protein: CSAPSSGDNLPYTEAFF.

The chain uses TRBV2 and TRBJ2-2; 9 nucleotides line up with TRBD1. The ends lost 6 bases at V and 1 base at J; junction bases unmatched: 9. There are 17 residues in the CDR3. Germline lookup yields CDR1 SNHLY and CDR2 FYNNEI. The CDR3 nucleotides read TGTGCCAGCAGGATGGGAACAGGGGGCTGGAACACCGGGGAGCTGTTTTTT. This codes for CASRMGTGGWNTGELFF. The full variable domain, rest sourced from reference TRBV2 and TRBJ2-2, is EPEVTQTPSHQVTQMGQEVILRCVPISNHLYFYWYRQILGQKVEFLVSFYNNEISEKSEIFDDQFSVERPDGSNFTLKIRSTKLEDSAMYFCASRMGTGGWNTGELFFGEGSRLTVL.

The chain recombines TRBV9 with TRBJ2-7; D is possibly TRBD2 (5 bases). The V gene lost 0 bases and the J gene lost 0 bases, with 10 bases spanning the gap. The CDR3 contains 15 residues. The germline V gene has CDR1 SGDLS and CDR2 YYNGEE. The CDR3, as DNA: TGTGCCAGCAGCGTAGCCCCGGGATACTCCTACGAGCAGTACTTC. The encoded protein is CASSVAPGYSYEQYF.

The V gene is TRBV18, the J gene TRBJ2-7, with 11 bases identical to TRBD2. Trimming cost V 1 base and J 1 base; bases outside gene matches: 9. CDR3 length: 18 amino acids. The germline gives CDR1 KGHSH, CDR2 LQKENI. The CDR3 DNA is TGTGCCAGCTCACCACTTACCCCAACTAGCGGGGGATCCTACGAGCAGTACTTC. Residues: CASSPLTPTSGGSYEQYF.

The CDR3 loop reads CASSPYLRRVTSGRGETQYF. As DNA, the CDR3 is TGTGCCAGCTCACCGTACCTTCGGAGGGTAACTAGCGGGAGAGGAGAGACCCAGTACTTC. The chain couples TRBV18 to TRBJ2-5; 11 positions match TRBD2. After removal of 3 bases from V and 4 bases from J, the junction contained 19 bases not matched to a gene. Germline CDR1 and CDR2: KGHSH and LQKENI. This CDR3 spans 20 amino acids.

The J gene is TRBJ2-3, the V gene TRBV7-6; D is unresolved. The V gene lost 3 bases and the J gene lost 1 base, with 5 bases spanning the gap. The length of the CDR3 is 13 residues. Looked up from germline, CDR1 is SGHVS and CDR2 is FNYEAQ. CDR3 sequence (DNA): TGTGCCAGCAGCTTGGACCGCACAGATACGCAGTATTTT. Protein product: CASSLDRTDTQYF.

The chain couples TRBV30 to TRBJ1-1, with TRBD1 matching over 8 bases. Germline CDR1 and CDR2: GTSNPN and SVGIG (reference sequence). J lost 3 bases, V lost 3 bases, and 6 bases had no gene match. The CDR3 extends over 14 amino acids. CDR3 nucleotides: TGTGCCTGGAGCCCGAAGACAGGGGACACTGAAGCTTTCTTT. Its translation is CAWSPKTGDTEAFF.

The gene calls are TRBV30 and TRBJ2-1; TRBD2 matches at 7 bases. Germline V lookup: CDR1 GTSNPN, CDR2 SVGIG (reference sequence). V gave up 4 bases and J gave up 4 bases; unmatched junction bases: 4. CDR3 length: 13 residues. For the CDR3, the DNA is TGTGCCTGGACTAGCGGAAATTACAATGAGCAGTTCTTC. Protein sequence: CAWTSGNYNEQFF.

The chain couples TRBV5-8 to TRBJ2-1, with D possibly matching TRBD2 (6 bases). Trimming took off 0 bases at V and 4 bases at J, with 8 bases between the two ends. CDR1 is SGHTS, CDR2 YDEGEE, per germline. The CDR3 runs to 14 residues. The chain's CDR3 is CASSLASVYNEQFF. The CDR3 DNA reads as TGTGCCAGCAGCTTGGCTAGCGTTTACAATGAGCAGTTCTTC.

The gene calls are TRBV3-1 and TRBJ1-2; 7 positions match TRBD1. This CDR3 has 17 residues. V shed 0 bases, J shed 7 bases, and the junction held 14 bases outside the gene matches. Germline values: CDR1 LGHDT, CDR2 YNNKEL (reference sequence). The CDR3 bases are TGTGCCAGCAGCCAAGATTCCTTACAGGGGCGGTGGCGTGGCTACACCTTC. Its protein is CASSQDSLQGRWRGYTF.

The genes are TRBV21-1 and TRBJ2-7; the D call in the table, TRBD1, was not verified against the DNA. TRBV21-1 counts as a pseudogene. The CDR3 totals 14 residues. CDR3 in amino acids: CASSPRQGIYEQYF. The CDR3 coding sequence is TGTGCCAGCAGCCCACGACAGGGGATCTACGAGCAGTACTTC.

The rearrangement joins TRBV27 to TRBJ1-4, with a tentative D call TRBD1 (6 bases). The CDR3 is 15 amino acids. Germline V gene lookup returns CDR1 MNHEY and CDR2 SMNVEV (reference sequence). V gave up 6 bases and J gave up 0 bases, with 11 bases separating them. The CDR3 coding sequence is TGTGCCAGCAGACCACAGGGATCAACTAATGAAAAACTGTTTTTT. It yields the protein CASRPQGSTNEKLFF.

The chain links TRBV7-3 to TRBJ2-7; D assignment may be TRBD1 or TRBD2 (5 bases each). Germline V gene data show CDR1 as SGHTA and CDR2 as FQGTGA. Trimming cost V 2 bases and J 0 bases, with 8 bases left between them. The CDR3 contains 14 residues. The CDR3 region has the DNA TGTGCCAGCAGCTTACAGGGAGACTCCTACGAGCAGTACTTC. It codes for CASSLQGDSYEQYF. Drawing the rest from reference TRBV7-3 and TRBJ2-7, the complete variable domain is GAGVSQTPSNKVTEKGKYVELRCDPISGHTALYWYRQSLGQGPEFLIYFQGTGAADDSGLPNDRFFAVRPEGSVSTLKIQRTERGDSAVYLCASSLQGDSYEQYFGPGTRLTVT.

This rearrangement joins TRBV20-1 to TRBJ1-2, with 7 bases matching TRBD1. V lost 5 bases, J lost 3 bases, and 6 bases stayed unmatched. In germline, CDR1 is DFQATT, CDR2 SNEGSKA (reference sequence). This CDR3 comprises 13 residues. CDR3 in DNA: TGCAGTGCTGCTTCAGACAGGGACTATGGCTACACCTTC. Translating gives CSAASDRDYGYTF.

The CDR3 region is CASIPRTSRPYNEQFF. The CDR3 DNA reads as TGTGCCAGCATCCCGAGAACTAGCAGACCTTACAATGAGCAGTTCTTC. J is TRBJ2-1 and V is TRBV28; tentatively, D is TRBD2 (6 bases). Trimming cost V 7 bases and J 4 bases, with 20 bases left between them. Germline V gives CDR1 MDHEN, CDR2 SYDVKM. The CDR3 contains 16 residues.

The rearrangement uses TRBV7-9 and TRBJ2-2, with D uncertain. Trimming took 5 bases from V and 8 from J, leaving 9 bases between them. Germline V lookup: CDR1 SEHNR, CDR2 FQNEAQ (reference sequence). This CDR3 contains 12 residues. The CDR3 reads CASSALVGELFF. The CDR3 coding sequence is TGTGCCAGCAGCGCCCTAGTAGGGGAGCTGTTTTTT.

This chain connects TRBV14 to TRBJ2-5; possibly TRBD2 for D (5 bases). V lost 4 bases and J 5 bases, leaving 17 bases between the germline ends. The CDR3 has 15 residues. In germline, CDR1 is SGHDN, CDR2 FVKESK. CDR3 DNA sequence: TGTGCCAGCAGCCCCCAGAGGAGGTCCCGGGAGACCCAGTACTTC. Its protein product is CASSPQRRSRETQYF.

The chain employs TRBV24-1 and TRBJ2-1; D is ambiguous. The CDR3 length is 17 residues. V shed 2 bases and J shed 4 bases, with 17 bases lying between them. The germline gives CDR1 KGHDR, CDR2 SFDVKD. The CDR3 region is CATSDSPQASSYNEQFF. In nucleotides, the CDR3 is TGTGCCACCAGTGATTCGCCCCAAGCCTCATCTTACAATGAGCAGTTCTTC.

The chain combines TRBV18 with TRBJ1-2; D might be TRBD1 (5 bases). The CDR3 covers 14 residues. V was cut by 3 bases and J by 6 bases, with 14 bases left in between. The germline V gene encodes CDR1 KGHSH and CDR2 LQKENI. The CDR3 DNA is TGTGCCAGCTCACCGGTGCCAGGGTCAGATGGCTACACCTTC. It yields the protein CASSPVPGSDGYTF.

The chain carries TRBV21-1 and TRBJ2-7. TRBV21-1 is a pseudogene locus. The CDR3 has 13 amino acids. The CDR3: CASSINDCYEQYF. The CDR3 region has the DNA TGTGCCAGCAGCATAAACGACTGCTACGAGCAGTACTTC.

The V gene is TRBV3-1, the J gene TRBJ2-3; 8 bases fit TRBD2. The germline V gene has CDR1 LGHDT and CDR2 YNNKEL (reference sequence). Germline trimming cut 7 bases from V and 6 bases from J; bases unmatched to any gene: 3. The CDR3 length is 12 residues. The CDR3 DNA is TGTGCCAGCACCAGCGGGGGCGATACGCAGTATTTT. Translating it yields CASTSGGDTQYF.

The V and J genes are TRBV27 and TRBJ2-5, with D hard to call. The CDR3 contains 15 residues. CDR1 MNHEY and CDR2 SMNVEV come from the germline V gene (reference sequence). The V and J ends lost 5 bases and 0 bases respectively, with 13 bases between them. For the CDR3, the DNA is TGTGCCAGCAGTCCGATGAGACGGCACCAAGAGACCCAGTACTTC. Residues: CASSPMRRHQETQYF.